The T cell receptor (beta chain) described here comes from a study of T cell responses to AZD1222 COVID-19 vaccine. Findings and limits, study-wide: Spike as a whole was targeted by vaccine-associated CD4 TCRs, dominant at 160-218 and 743-854. White British ancestry dominated among donors, who included more females, and clonal diversity was possibly underestimated. Reportedly, nearly half the spike-specific TCRs target unmutated variant regions. Baseline seropositivity occurred in only a handful of AZD1222 recipients.

Data came from immunoSEQ multiplex PCR; TCRdb stores just in-frame clones and leaves some out. Of about 130,000 clones in the sample, 90% were seen once. With 2 bases removed from V and 6 bases from J, the gap between germline ends came to 14 bases. Germline CDR1 is MNHNS and CDR2 is SASEGT. The CDR3 sequence is 15 residues long. Details on this clone: Its antigen remains unidentified.

This specimen was peripheral blood, taken on day 0 of MenACWY control vaccination. The chain carries TRBV6-1 and TRBJ1-5; D perhaps matches TRBD1 (6 bases). This clonotype originated in an adult in good health. The DNA of the CDR3 is TGTGCCAGCAGTGAACACAGGGCGGCGGGTCAGCCCCAGCATTTT. It yields the protein CASSEHRAAGQPQHF.